The present TCR beta chain was sequenced within a study of T cells in localized non-small cell lung cancer. Measured with immunoSEQ multiplex PCR; TCRdb has only the in-frame clones, and not every one. The sample shows 25,000 to 35,000 clones, 90% to 95% of them seen only once. Trimming removed 4 bases from V and 5 bases from J, with 17 bases in between. Germline assignment: CDR1 SNHLY and CDR2 FYNNEI. The CDR3 is made up of 15 amino acids. As for this clone: What it binds is not known.

Study conclusions and caveats: Sequencing was restricted to one tumor region; therefore, heterogeneity remains possible. Clonality peaked in uninvolved adjacent lung rather than tumor. Within adjacent lung there appeared a median about 54 of the top 100 tumor clones. A denser population of T cells in blood accompanied longer overall survival.

The gene calls are TRBV2 and TRBJ1-1; tentative D call: TRBD1 (5 bases). The sample was PBMCs, taken before any cancer treatment. The source is a man aged 35-69 years with stage II lung adenocarcinoma. Here the CDR3 reads CASSGEGRLGTEAFF. The CDR3 DNA reads as TGTGCCAGCAGTGGGGAGGGACGCTTGGGAACTGAAGCTTTCTTT.